The 22 T cell receptor beta chains in this list originate from one sample, sequenced in a study of T-cell reconstitution after alpha-beta-depleted transplantation in children. During its preparation, the TCRbeta library received unique molecular identifiers. TCRdb passed the PCR reads through MiXCR, listing each CDR3 protein once. The repertoire holds about 980,000 distinct CDR3 sequences, about 29% seen once, with about 28% in the top ten. The material was PBMCs, mostly from graft donor cells, obtained 360 days after TCRalphabeta/CD19-depleted stem cell transplant. These receptor sequences come from a boy younger than two who had a stem cell transplant for SCID, so the T cells may come from the graft donor.

The chain recombines TRBV29-1 with TRBJ2-1, with D possibly matching TRBD2 (5 bases). CDR3 length: 13 residues. V lost 7 bases and J 2 bases, leaving 12 bases between the germline ends. Per germline, CDR1 SQVTM and CDR2 ANQGSEA. DNA for the CDR3: TGCAGCGCCCCCCTCGGGGCCTACAATGAGCAGTTCTTC. This codes for CSAPLGAYNEQFF.

There are a few counts of this clonotype. V gene TRBV12-3 or TRBV12-4 combines with J gene TRBJ1-1, with 9 bases that match TRBD1. The CDR3 is 15 amino acids. V was pared by 4 bases and J by 1 base, with 4 bases of the junction left unmatched. The CDR3 coding sequence is TGTGCCAGCAGTTGGACGGACAGGGGGAACACTGAAGCTTTCTTT. This translates into CASSWTDRGNTEAFF.

This clonotype was recorded a few times. The J gene is TRBJ2-2, the V gene TRBV5-1, with 8 bases fitting TRBD2. The CDR3 contains 18 residues. CDR1 and CDR2 (germline): SGHRS, YFSETQ. J lost 0 bases, V lost 0 bases, and 7 bases had no gene match. The CDR3 DNA reads TGCGCCAGCAGCTTGGCCCTAGAGCGGGGGACGAACACCGGGGAGCTGTTTTTT. Residues: CASSLALERGTNTGELFF.

J is TRBJ1-3 and V is TRBV2; TRBD1 aligns across 9 bases. There are 17 residues in the CDR3. Unmatched junction bases numbered 13, after V lost 5 bases and J lost 5 bases. Germline V gives CDR1 SNHLY, CDR2 FYNNEI. CDR3 sequence reads: CASSMSWTGVRRNTIYF. The DNA for the CDR3 is TGTGCCAGCAGTATGTCCTGGACAGGGGTCCGGAGAAACACCATATATTTT. Filled out from reference TRBV2 and TRBJ1-3, the complete variable domain reads EPEVTQTPSHQVTQMGQEVILRCVPISNHLYFYWYRQILGQKVEFLVSFYNNEISEKSEIFDDQFSVERPDGSNFTLKIRSTKLEDSAMYFCASSMSWTGVRRNTIYFGEGSWLTVV.

This clonotype was observed a few times. This chain's CDR3 is CASSLKFMGETQYF. CDR3 nucleotides: TGCGCCAGCAGCTTGAAGTTCATGGGAGAGACCCAGTACTTC. V usage is TRBV5-1 and J usage is TRBJ2-5, with D unresolved. The CDR3 sequence is 14 residues long. V lost 1 base and J 4 bases, leaving 11 bases between the germline ends. Germline V gives CDR1 SGHRS, CDR2 YFSETQ.

This clonotype showed up just a few times. This chain links TRBV7-8 with TRBJ2-6, with 8 bases aligning to TRBD2. The V gene's germline CDR1 is SGHVS and CDR2 FQNEAQ. The CDR3 runs 17 residues. The V gene end was trimmed by 5 bases and the J gene end by 4 bases; junction bases not matched to a gene: 10. For the CDR3, the DNA is TGTGCCAGCAGCCCAAAGGTAGCGGGGAAAGGGGCCAACGTCCTGACTTTC. It is translated as CASSPKVAGKGANVLTF.

This clonotype was counted a few times. The CDR3 bases are TGTGCCAGCAGCTTCCAGACCCGGGTATCCGAGCAGTACTTC. Protein: CASSFQTRVSEQYF. The chain couples TRBV5-4 to TRBJ2-7; D remains unclear. Germline CDR1 reads SGHNT; CDR2 reads YYREEE (reference sequence). CDR3 length: 14 residues. The ends were cut back, 2 bases at V and 6 bases at J, with 15 bases in the middle.

This clonotype has just a few counts. Written as DNA, the CDR3 is TGCAGTGCGGCACTCGGAGCCAAAAACATTCAGTACTTC. Translation: CSAALGAKNIQYF. The chain links TRBV20-1 to TRBJ2-4, with no clear D. Trimming stripped 6 bases from V and 0 bases from J, with 9 bases between. The CDR3 sequence is 13 residues long. CDR1 is DFQATT and CDR2 is SNEGSKA in the germline V gene (reference sequence).

This clonotype was detected a few times. This rearrangement joins TRBV6-5 to TRBJ1-1; no reliable D call. The CDR3 has 17 residues. V lost 0 bases and J lost 9, with 23 bases in between. CDR1 and CDR2 (germline): MNHEY, SVGAGI. The DNA for the CDR3 is TGTGCCAGCAGTTACTCGATGATAGGCCTAGGACCAACCCAAGCTTTCTTT. It translates to CASSYSMIGLGPTQAFF.

This clonotype was counted between two and nine times. The rearrangement joins TRBV10-2 to TRBJ2-3, with D possibly TRBD2 on 5 matching bases. V shed 2 bases and J shed 4 bases, with 13 bases lying between them. This CDR3 spans 15 amino acids. Germline assignment: CDR1 WSHSY and CDR2 SAAADI. CDR3 residues: CASSETGSPPDTQYF. The CDR3 DNA reads TGCGCCAGCAGTGAGACTGGGAGCCCCCCAGATACGCAGTATTTT.

The chain has TRBV6-1 and TRBJ2-1; 12 bases map to TRBD2. Germline V gene lookup returns CDR1 MNHNS and CDR2 SASEGT. The ends lost 6 bases at V and 13 bases at J; junction bases unmatched: 13. This CDR3 is built from 15 residues. The CDR3 spells CASSSRTSGVRPQFF. In nucleotides, the CDR3 is TGTGCCAGCAGCTCCAGGACTAGCGGGGTACGTCCCCAGTTCTTC.

This clonotype was seen a few times. V is TRBV12-3 or TRBV12-4 and J is TRBJ2-3, with D maybe TRBD1 (5 bases). Trimming took off 5 bases at V and 3 bases at J, with 9 bases between the two ends. This CDR3 region has 13 residues. As DNA, the CDR3 is TGTGCCAGCAGTCGACACAGGACAGATACGCAGTATTTT. Amino acid sequence: CASSRHRTDTQYF.

The V gene is TRBV7-6, the J gene TRBJ2-6, with D possibly TRBD1 on 5 matching bases. V gave up 4 bases and J gave up 2 bases, with 12 bases separating them. This CDR3 has 16 amino acids. The germline gives CDR1 SGHVS, CDR2 FNYEAQ. For the CDR3, the DNA is TGTGCCAGCAGCTCCAGGGTTGGGACTGGGGCCAACGTCCTGACTTTC. It translates to CASSSRVGTGANVLTF.

This clonotype turned up a few times. This sequence joins TRBV15 and TRBJ2-5; no firm D call. The CDR3 is made up of 13 amino acids. CDR1 is LNHNV and CDR2 is YYDKDF in the germline V gene (reference sequence). Between the trimmed V and J ends, which lost 5 bases and 5 bases, there was a span of 12 bases. DNA of the CDR3: TGTGCCACCAGCCCAGACCTCAGGGAGACCCAGTACTTC. It translates to CATSPDLRETQYF.

As DNA, the CDR3 is TGTGCCAGCAGCCGCGGACTGACCAATCAGCCCCAGCATTTT. This translates into CASSRGLTNQPQHF. The chain links TRBV6-1 to TRBJ1-5; no definite D call. From germline, CDR1 is MNHNS and CDR2 SASEGT. V was pared by 6 bases and J by 3 bases, with 12 bases between. The CDR3 totals 14 residues.

The chain carries TRBV28 and TRBJ1-1; D is unresolved. Germline V lookup: CDR1 MDHEN, CDR2 SYDVKM. The CDR3 totals 11 residues. Trimming removed 3 bases at V and 7 bases at J, with 6 bases between. CDR3 in amino acids: CASSFGFEAFF. DNA for the CDR3: TGTGCCAGCAGTTTCGGGTTTGAAGCTTTCTTT. Combining the CDR3 with reference TRBV28 and TRBJ1-1 gives the whole variable domain DVKVTQSSRYLVKRTGEKVFLECVQDMDHENMFWYRQDPGLGLRLIYFSYDVKMKEKGDIPEGYSVSREKKERFSLILESASTNQTSMYLCASSFGFEAFFGQGTRLTVV.

V usage is TRBV20-1 and J usage is TRBJ2-3; D ambiguous. This CDR3 comprises 12 residues. Trimming took 6 bases from V and 0 from J, leaving 7 bases between them. Germline assignment: CDR1 DFQATT and CDR2 SNEGSKA (reference sequence). The CDR3 DNA sequence: TGCAGTGCAACGGGCAGCACAGATACGCAGTATTTT. Residues: CSATGSTDTQYF.

This chain uses TRBV5-1 with TRBJ2-2; D might be TRBD1 (6 bases). The CDR3 is made up of 15 amino acids. V was shortened by 0 bases and J by 7 bases, with 13 bases between the two germline ends. Germline CDR1 and CDR2: SGHRS and YFSETQ. For the CDR3, the DNA is TGCGCCAGCAGCTTGGTGGGGGCATGGGACGGGGAGCTGTTTTTT. This sequence encodes CASSLVGAWDGELFF. Full variable domain (remainder filled in from reference TRBV5-1 and TRBJ2-2): KAGVTQTPRYLIKTRGQQVTLSCSPISGHRSVSWYQQTPGQGLQFLFEYFSETQRNKGNFPGRFSGRQFSNSRSEMNVSTLELGDSALYLCASSLVGAWDGELFFGEGSRLTVL.

This clonotype has only a few counts. V and J are TRBV7-8 and TRBJ2-3; D gene unclear. The germline gives CDR1 SGHVS, CDR2 FQNEAQ. The V end was cut by 1 base, the J end by 0 bases, with 11 bases between. The CDR3 is made up of 16 amino acids. CDR3 sequence (DNA): TGTGCCAGCAGCTTAGTCGGGCTGATTAGCACAGATACGCAGTATTTT. This codes for CASSLVGLISTDTQYF.

The chain employs TRBV25-1 and TRBJ1-2; TRBD1 matches at 7 bases. Trimming removed 6 bases from V and 4 bases from J; junction bases left unmatched: 8. Germline V gene sequence: CDR1 MGHDK, CDR2 SYGVNS. The CDR3 totals 14 residues. CDR3 sequence reads: CASSGPDRLYGYTF. CDR3 bases: TGTGCCAGCAGCGGCCCGGACAGGCTCTATGGCTACACCTTC.

This clonotype was counted between two and nine times. The rearrangement uses TRBV27 and TRBJ1-2, with D tentatively TRBD1 (6 bases). The germline CDR1 and CDR2 sequences are MNHEY and SMNVEV (reference sequence). V was clipped by 4 bases and J by 1 base, with 7 bases between them. The CDR3 is made up of 13 amino acids. In nucleotides, the CDR3 is TGTGCCAGCAGTTCAGGGGTTAACTATGGCTACACCTTC. This translates into CASSSGVNYGYTF.

This clonotype was found a few times. This rearrangement joins TRBV29-1 to TRBJ2-1, with 8 bases identical to TRBD2. CDR1 is SQVTM, CDR2 ANQGSEA, per germline. The V segment lost 5 bases and the J segment 15 bases; nucleotides outside the gene matches: 12. This CDR3 is built from 12 residues. DNA of the CDR3: TGCAGCGTTCCCGCGGGGGGCCCCCGGGTGTTCTTC. Translating gives CSVPAGGPRVFF.